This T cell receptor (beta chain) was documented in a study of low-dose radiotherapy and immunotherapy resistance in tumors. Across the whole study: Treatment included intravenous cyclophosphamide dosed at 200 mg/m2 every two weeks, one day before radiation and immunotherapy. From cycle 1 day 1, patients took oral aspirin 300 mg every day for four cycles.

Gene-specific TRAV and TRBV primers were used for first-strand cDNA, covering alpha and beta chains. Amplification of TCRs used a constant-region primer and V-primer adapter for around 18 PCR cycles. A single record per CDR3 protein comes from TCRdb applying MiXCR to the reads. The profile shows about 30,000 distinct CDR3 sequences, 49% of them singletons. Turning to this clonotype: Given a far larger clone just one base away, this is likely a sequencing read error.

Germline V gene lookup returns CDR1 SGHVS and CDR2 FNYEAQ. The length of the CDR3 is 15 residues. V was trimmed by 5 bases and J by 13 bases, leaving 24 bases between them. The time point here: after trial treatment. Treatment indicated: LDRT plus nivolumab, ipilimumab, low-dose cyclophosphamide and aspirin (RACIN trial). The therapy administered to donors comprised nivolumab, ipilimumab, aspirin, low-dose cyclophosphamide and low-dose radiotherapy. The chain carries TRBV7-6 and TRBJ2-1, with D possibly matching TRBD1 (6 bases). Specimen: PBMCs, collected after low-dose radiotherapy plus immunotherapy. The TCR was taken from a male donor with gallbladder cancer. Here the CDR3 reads CASSPAGTIQETQFF. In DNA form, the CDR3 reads TGTGCCAGCAGCCCCGCAGGGACAATCCAAGAGACCCAGTTCTTC.